At least ten counts were recorded for the clone carrying this T cell receptor beta chain. This entry comes from a study of blood T cell repertoires in COVID-19. Turning to the study itself: PBMCs, B-cell-depleted T cells, or T cells were the source of the cDNA or gDNA that made up the material.

The CDR3 runs 16 residues. Trimming took off 5 bases at V and 3 bases at J, with 17 bases between the two ends. Germline V gene data show CDR1 as SEHNR and CDR2 as FQNEAQ (reference sequence). Authors' methods: Reference gene primers were amplified, and this amplification served to estimate nucleated cell counts. TCRdb's table, derived via immunoSEQ multiplex PCR, lists solely in-frame clones and lacks some. The V and J calls and clone size are taken from that table; D and trimming were inferred from the DNA. The table lists approximately 100,000 clones, 85% to 90% of them singletons. The sequence was collected from a human donor in a cohort sampled during active COVID-19. This chain uses TRBV7-9 with TRBJ2-1; weak D call: TRBD2 (6 bases). Sequencing used peripheral blood. The DNA of the CDR3 is TGTGCCAGCAGCCGGAGGGGAGGATCGGACTACAATGAGCAGTTCTTC. Translated, it gives CASSRRGGSDYNEQFF.